This T cell receptor beta chain is from a study of blood T cell repertoires in COVID-19. Overall study context: Sites across the United States, Italy and Spain contributed samples from acute and convalescent COVID-19. The cDNA or gDNA used as material had been derived from T cells, B-cell-depleted T cells, or PBMCs.

Method: immunoSEQ multiplex PCR; TCRdb's copy keeps in-frame clones and lacks some. The sample has 150,000 to 200,000 clones, over 80% seen once; the top ten hold roughly 13%. Study members were between about 18 and 90 years old and lived in about two dozen US regions. Each participant's cohort was designated according to participant-reported clinical history. The sequence derives from an older woman who had recovered from COVID-19. The specimen sequenced was PBMCs or T cells enriched from blood (not recorded which).

DNA for the CDR3: TGTGCCAGCAGCGTAAAGCGGGGTAGCTCCTACGAGCAGTACTTC. Protein sequence: CASSVKRGSSYEQYF. The chain employs TRBV5-4 and TRBJ2-7; 7 bases map to TRBD2. The J segment lost 0 bases and the V segment lost 4 bases, leaving 7 bases of the junction unmatched. The V gene's germline CDR1 is SGHNT and CDR2 YYREEE (reference sequence). The CDR3 covers 15 residues.